One T cell receptor (beta chain) is described in this entry. What it binds is unknown. This entry comes from a study of cytotoxic CD8 clonotypes in ibrutinib-treated CLL. Study-wide context: Among the patients, roughly 12 presented as relapsed/refractory and around 15 as treatment-naive; about 17 showed unmutated IGHV. Among patients, 24 responded partially and 2 completely; 14 then stayed remitted and around twelve progressed after median approximately 72 months. Response samples were obtained once patients had received a median roughly 11 months of treatment, range 6 to 36. Findings and caveats of the study: Rare overall, public clonotypes shrank or held steady under therapy.

The CDR3 runs 15 residues. Germline loops: CDR1 MNHEY, CDR2 SMNVEV (reference sequence). Unmatched junction bases numbered 2, after V lost 0 bases and J lost 3 bases. Sequencing was performed with immunoSEQ multiplex PCR; in TCRdb, only in-frame clones are kept and a portion is missing. The sample holds some 130,000 clones, 60% to 85% seen once. The chain is built from TRBV27 and TRBJ2-1; TRBD2 agrees at 7 bases. The TCR comes from a human donor with chronic lymphocytic leukemia. This material consisted of PBMCs, taken after 24 months of ibrutinib treatment. The CDR3 is CASSLSSGVYNEQFF. The CDR3 region has the DNA TGTGCCAGCAGTTTATCCAGCGGGGTCTACAATGAGCAGTTCTTC.